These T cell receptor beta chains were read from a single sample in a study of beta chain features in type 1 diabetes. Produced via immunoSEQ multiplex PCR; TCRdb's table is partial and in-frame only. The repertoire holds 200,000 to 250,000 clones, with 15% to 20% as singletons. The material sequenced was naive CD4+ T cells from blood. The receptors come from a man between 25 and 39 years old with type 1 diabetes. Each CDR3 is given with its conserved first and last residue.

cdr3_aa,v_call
CASRTGDTDTQYF,TRBV7-8
CAWSLQSTETQYF,TRBV30
CASSVGYIAGERNTQYF,TRBV9
CASSLGHANTEAFF,TRBV5-1
CASSASSAGELFF,TRBV7-2
CAIRDREGYGYTF,TRBV10-3
CAIGGMPQETQYF,TRBV10-3
CASNSGTATSVYEQYF,TRBV25-1
CASSRIAGGYNEQFF,TRBV7-2
CASSQGTSGNYEQYF,TRBV4-2
CASSLDSAGNTIYF,TRBV5-1
CASSQRRDNEQFF,TRBV14
CASSRILAVERDEQFF,TRBV7-2
CSVSGQLTYNEQFF,TRBV29-1
CASSPTGLATYNEQFF,TRBV7-9
CAWSVGTGQYTEAFF,TRBV30
CASSFPGLDPEQYF,TRBV5-1
CASSMLTGGYTF,TRBV19
CASNARGSMADTQYF,TRBV7-2
CASSPTASGSTDTQYF,TRBV5-4
CASSYRTGIQETQYF,TRBV9
CAISERGTDTEAFF,TRBV10-3
CASSYEGPSYEQYF,TRBV6-6
CASSSQSNTEAFF,TRBV27
CSVRRGLAGHTGELFF,TRBV29-1
CATSKETGQAKNIQYF,TRBV15
CASRPESIYGYTF,TRBV28
CASSQEARGLLTNYGYTF,TRBV4-3
CASSSTPTGSGNTIYF,TRBV7-6
CASSQESPGTDTQYF,TRBV4-3
CASSVGIAGTGELFF,TRBV9
CASSQGGYNEQFF,TRBV6-5
CASSRGTEETQYF,TRBV4-3
CSVVLKGSPSYNEQFF,TRBV29-1
CASSPLTGQQMNTEAFF,TRBV18
CASSFLTGFQETQYF,TRBV7-2
CASSLISSGREAFF,TRBV7-2
CSVALAGGYNEQFF,TRBV29-1
CASSLYRDSSYEQYF,TRBV7-3
CAGTTQPGQGATDTQYF,TRBV30
CASGTSGYYNEQFF,TRBV5-1
CSVSAGPSNSGNTIYF,TRBV29-1
CASSLRTDFTDTQYF,TRBV5-1
CASSVSSGMAETQYF,TRBV9
CASIRLAQETQYF,TRBV7-9
CASSQGSSGNTIYF,TRBV11-2
CASSSQGGTEAFF,TRBV7-2
CASSTGTSGTDTQYF,TRBV5-1
CASSQQRGRGNQPQHF,TRBV4-1